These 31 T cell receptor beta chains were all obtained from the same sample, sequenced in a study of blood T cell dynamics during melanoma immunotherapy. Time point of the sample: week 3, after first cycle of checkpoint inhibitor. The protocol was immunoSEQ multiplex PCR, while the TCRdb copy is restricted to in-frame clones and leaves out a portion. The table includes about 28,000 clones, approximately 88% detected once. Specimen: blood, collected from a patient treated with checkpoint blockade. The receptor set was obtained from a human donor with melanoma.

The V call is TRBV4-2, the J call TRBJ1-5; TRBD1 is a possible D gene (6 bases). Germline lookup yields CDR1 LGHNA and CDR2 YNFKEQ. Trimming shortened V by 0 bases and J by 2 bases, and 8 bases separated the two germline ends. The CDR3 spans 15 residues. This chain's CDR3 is CASSQEGGGNQPQHF. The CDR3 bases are TGTGCCAGCAGCCAAGAGGGGGGCGGCAATCAGCCCCAGCATTTT.

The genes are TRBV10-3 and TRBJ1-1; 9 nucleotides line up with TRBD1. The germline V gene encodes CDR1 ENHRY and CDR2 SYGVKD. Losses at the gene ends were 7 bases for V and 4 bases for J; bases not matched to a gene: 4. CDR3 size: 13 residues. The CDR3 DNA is TGTGCCATCAAGGGGACAGGGACCACTGAAGCTTTCTTT. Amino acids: CAIKGTGTTEAFF.

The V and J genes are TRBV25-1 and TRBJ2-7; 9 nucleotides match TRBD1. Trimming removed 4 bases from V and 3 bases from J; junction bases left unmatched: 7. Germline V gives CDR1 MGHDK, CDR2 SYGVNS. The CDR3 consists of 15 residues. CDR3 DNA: TGTGCCAGCAGTGCCACACAGGGGGCGGGCTACGAGCAGTACTTC. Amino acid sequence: CASSATQGAGYEQYF.

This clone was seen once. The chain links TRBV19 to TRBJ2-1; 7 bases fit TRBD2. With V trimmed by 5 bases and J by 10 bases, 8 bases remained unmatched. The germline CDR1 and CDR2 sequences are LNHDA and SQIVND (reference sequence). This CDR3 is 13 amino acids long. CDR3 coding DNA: TGTGCCAGTAGTGCCTTGGAGGGAGGGGAGCAGTTCTTC. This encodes CASSALEGGEQFF.

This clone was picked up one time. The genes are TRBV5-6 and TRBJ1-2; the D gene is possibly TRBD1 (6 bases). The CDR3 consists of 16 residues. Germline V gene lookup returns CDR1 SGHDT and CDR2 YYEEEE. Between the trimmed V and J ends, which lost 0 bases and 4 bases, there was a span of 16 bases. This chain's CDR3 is CASSLGPGDFTYGYTF. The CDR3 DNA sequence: TGTGCCAGCAGCTTGGGTCCAGGGGATTTTACCTATGGCTACACCTTC.

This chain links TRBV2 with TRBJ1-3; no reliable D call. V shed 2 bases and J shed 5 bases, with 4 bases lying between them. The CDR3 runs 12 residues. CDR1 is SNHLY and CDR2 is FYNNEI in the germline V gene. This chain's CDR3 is CASSETRNTIYF. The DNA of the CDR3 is TGTGCCAGCAGTGAAACTCGAAACACCATATATTTT.

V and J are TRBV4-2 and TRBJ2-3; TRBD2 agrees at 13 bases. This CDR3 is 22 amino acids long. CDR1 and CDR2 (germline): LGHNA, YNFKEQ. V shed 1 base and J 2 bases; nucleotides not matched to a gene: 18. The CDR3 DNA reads TGTGCCAGCAGCCAAGGACTAGCGGGGGGATTTGTTGGGTCCTTATTCACAGATACGCAGTATTTT. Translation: CASSQGLAGGFVGSLFTDTQYF.

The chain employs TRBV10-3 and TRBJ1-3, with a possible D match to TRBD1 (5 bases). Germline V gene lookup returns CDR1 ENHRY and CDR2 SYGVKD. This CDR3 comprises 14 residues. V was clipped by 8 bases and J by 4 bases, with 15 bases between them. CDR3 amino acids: CAIGVGARGNTIYF. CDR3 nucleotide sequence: TGTGCCATCGGAGTCGGGGCGCGGGGAAACACCATATATTTT.

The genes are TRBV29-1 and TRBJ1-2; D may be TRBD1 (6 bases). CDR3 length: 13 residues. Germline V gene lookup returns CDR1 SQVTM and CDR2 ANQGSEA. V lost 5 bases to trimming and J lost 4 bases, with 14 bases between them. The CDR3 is CSVWGPGTYGYTF. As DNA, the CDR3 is TGCAGCGTTTGGGGGCCAGGGACCTATGGCTACACCTTC.

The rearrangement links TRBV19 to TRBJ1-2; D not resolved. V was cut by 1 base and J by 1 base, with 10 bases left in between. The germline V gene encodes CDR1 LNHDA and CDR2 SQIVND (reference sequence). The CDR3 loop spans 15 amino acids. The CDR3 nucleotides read TGTGCCAGTAGTATAGCAGTCGGATATAACTATGGCTACACCTTC. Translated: CASSIAVGYNYGYTF.

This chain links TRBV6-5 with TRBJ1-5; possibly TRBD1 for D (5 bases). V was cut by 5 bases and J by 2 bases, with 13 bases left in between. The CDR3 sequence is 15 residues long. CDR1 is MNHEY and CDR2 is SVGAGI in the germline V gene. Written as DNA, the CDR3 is TGTGCCAGCAGTCCCGGGGGTGGAGGCAATCAGCCCCAGCATTTT. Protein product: CASSPGGGGNQPQHF.

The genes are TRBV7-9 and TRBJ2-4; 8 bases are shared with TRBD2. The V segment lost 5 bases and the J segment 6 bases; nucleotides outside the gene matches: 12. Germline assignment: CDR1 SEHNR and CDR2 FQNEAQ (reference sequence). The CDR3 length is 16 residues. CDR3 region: CASSGPGLVSGNIQYF. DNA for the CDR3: TGTGCCAGCAGCGGGCCGGGACTAGTGAGTGGAAACATTCAGTACTTC.

CDR3 amino acids: CASSSKAGFSGANVLTF. In nucleotides, the CDR3 is TGTGCCAGCAGTTCCAAAGCAGGGTTCTCTGGGGCCAACGTCCTGACTTTC. This chain joins TRBV27 and TRBJ2-6; TRBD1 might be the D (5 bases). V lost 4 bases to trimming and J lost 0 bases, with 13 bases between them. Germline CDR1 reads MNHEY; CDR2 reads SMNVEV (reference sequence). This CDR3 comprises 17 residues.

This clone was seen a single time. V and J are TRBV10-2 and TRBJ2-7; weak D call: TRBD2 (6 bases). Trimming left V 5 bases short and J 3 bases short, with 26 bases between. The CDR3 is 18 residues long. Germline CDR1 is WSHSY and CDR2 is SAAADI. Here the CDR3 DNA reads TGCGCCAGCAGTTTTCCGCGCCCGGGACTCCCAACAGACTACGAGCAGTACTTC. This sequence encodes CASSFPRPGLPTDYEQYF.

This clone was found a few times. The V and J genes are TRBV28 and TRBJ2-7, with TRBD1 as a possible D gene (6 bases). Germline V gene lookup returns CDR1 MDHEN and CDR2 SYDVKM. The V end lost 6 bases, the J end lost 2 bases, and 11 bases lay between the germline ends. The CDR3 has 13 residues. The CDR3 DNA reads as TGTGCCAGCAGCCACCGGACAGCCTACGAGCAGTACTTC. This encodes CASSHRTAYEQYF.

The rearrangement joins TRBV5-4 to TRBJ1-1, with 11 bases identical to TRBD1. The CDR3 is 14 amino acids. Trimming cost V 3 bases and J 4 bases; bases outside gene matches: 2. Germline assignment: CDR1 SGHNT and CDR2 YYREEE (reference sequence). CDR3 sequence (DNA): TGTGCCAGCAGCTGGGGGACAGGGGGCACTGAAGCTTTCTTT. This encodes CASSWGTGGTEAFF. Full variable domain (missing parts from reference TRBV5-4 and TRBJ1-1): ETGVTQSPTHLIKTRGQQVTLRCSSQSGHNTVSWYQQALGQGPQFIFQYYREEENGRGNFPPRFSGLQFPNYSSELNVNALELDDSALYLCASSWGTGGTEAFFGQGTRLTVV.

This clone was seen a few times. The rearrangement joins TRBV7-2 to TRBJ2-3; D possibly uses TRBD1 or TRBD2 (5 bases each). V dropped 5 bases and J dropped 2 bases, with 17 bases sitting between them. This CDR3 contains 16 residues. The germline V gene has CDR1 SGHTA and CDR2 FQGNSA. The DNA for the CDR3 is TGTGCCAGCAGCCCGCCTATGGGGGAGACCACAGATACGCAGTATTTT. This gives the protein CASSPPMGETTDTQYF.

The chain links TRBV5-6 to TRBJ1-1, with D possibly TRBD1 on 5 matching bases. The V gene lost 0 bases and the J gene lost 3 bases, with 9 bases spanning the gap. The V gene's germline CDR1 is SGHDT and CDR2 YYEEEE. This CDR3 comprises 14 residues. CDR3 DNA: TGTGCCAGCAGCTTGGTGGGGGGGGACACTGAAGCTTTCTTT. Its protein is CASSLVGGDTEAFF.

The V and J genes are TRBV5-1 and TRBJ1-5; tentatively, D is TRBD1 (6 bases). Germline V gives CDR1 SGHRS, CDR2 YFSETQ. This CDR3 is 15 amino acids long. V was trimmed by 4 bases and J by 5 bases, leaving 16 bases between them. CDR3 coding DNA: TGCGCCAGCAGCCCTGGGACATCCCTAGATCAGCCCCAGCATTTT. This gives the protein CASSPGTSLDQPQHF.

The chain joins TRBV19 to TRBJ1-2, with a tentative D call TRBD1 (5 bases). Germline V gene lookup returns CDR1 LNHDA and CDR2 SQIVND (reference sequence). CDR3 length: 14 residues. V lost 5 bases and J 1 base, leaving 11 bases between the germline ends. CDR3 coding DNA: TGTGCCAGTAGTCCGGCGGGGGGTAACTATGGCTACACCTTC. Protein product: CASSPAGGNYGYTF.

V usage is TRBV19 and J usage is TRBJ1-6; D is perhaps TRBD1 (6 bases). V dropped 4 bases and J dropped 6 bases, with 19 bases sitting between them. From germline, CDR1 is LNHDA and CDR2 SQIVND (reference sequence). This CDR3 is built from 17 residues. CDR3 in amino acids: CASSTKGQTFGNSPLHF. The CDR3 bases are TGTGCCAGTAGTACCAAAGGACAGACCTTCGGTAATTCACCCCTCCACTTT.

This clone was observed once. The CDR3 DNA is TGTGCCAGCAGCCAAGTTGGGAGCTCTGGGGCCAACGTCCTGACTTTC. It encodes CASSQVGSSGANVLTF. The V gene is TRBV4-2, the J gene TRBJ2-6, with D maybe TRBD2 (5 bases). The CDR3 sequence is 16 residues long. Germline CDR1 and CDR2: LGHNA and YNFKEQ. V was trimmed by 1 base and J by 0 bases, leaving 7 bases between them.

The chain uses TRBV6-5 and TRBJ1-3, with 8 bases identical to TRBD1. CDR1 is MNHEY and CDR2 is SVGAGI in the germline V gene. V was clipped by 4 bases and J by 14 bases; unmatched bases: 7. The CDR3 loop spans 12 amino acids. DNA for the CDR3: TGTGCCAGCAGTTCCTCCGGGACAGGTCTATATTTT. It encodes CASSSSGTGLYF.

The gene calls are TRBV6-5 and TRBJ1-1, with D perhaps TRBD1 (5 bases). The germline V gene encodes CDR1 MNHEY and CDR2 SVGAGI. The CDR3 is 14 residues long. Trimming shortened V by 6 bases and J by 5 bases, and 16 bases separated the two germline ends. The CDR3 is CASRSPGGRTEAFF. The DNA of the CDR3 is TGTGCCAGCAGGTCCCCTGGGGGGAGGACTGAAGCTTTCTTT.

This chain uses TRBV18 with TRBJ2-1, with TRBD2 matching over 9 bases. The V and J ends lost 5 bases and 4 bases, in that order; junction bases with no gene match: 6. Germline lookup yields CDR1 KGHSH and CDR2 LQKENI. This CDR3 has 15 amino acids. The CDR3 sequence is CASSRASGAYNEQFF. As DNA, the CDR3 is TGTGCCAGCTCAAGGGCTAGCGGGGCGTACAATGAGCAGTTCTTC.

The DNA of the CDR3 is TGTGCCAGCAGCTCGACTAGCGGGAGATATGAGCAGTTCTTC. It yields the protein CASSSTSGRYEQFF. V is TRBV7-2 and J is TRBJ2-1; 12 nucleotides agree with TRBD2. The CDR3 has 14 amino acids. Looked up from germline, CDR1 is SGHTA and CDR2 is FQGNSA. The junction had 3 bases not matched to a gene; V was cut back by 4 bases and J by 8 bases.

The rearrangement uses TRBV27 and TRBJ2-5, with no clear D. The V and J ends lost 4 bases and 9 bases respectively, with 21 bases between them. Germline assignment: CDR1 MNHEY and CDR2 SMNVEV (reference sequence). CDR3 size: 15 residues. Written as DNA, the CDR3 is TGTGCCAGCAGTTCAGAAAGTCGCACGCGGAAGCCCCAGTACTTC. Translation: CASSSESRTRKPQYF.

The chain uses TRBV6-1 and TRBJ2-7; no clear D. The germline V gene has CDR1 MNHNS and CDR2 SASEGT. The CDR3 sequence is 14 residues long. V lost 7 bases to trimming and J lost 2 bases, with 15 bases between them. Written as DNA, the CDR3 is TGTGCCAGCACCATAACAAGGACCACCTACGAGCAGTACTTC. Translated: CASTITRTTYEQYF.

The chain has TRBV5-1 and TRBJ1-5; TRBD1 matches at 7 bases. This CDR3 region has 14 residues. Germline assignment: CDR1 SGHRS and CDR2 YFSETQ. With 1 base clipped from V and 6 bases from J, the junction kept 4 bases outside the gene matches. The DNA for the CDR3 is TGCGCCAGCAGCTTGATGGACAGGTCTCAGCCCCAGCATTTT. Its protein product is CASSLMDRSQPQHF.

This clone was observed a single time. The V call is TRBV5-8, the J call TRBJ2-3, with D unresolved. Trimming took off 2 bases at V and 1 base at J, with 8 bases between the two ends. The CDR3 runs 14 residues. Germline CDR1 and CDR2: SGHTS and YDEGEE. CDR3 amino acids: CASSFGQGTDTQYF. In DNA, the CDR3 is TGTGCCAGCAGCTTCGGGCAGGGCACAGATACGCAGTATTTT.

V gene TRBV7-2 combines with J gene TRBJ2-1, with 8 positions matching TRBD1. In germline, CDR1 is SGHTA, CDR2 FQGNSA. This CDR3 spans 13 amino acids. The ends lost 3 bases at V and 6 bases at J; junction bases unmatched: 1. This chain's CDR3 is CASSFQGANEQFF. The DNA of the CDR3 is TGTGCCAGCAGCTTCCAGGGGGCCAATGAGCAGTTCTTC.